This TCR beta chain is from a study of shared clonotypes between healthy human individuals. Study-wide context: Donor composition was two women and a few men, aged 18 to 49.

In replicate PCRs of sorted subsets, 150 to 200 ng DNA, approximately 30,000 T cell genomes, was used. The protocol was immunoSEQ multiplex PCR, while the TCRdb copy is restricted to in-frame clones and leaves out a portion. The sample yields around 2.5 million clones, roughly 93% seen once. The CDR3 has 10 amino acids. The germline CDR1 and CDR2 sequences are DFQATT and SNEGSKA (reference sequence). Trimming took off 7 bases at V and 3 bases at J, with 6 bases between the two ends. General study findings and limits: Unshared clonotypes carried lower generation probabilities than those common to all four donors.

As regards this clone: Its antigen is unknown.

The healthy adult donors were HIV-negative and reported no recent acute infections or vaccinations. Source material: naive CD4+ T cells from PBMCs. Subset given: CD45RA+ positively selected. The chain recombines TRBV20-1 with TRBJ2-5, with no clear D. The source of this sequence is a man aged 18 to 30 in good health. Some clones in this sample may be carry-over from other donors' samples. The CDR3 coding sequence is TGCAGTGTAGGAAAAGAGACCCAGTACTTC. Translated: CSVGKETQYF.